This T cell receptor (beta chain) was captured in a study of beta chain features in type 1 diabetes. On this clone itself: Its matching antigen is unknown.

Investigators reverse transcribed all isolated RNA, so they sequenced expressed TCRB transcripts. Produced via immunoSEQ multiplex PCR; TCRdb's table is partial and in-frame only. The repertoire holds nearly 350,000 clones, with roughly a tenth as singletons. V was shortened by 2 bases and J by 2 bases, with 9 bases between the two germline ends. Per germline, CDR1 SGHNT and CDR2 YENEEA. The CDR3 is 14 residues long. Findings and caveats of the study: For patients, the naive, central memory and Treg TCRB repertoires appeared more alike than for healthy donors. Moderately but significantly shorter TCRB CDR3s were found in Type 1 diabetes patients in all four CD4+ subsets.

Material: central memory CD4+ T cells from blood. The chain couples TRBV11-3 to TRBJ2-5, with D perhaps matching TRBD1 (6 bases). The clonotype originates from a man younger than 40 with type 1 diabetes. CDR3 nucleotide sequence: TGTGCCAGCAGCTTACGAAGGGGGCAAGAGACCCAGTACTTC. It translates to CASSLRRGQETQYF.